This TCR beta chain originates from a study of cytomegalovirus exposure and HLA in healthy donors. Study in general: About 80 million unique TCR sequences came from HLA-typed donors in an early release. General study findings and limits: There were some V segments, including TRBV6-2 and TRBV6-3, excluded as indistinguishable. Evidence from a later analysis indicated that most CMV-associated TCR beta chains looked HLA-restricted. In an earlier analysis, most TCR beta V segments were productive about 87% or about 30% of the time.

PCR employed 60 Vbeta and 13 Jbeta primers. Some clones are missing from TCRdb's copy, which holds only in-frame ones; the method was immunoSEQ multiplex PCR. In total, the table holds 150,000 to 250,000 clones. Trimming shortened V by 0 bases and J by 2 bases, and 11 bases separated the two germline ends. This CDR3 contains 15 residues. Germline V gene lookup returns CDR1 SGDLS and CDR2 YYNGEE. As to this clone: Its cognate antigen is unknown. The same CDR3 arises from other DNA sequences in this sample as well.

The chain combines TRBV9 with TRBJ2-5, with D perhaps matching TRBD2 (7 bases). The clonotype comes from a boy aged 5-17 years in good health and CMV-seronegative. The sample consisted of PBMCs. CDR3 residues: CASSVGGGPQETQYF. The CDR3 DNA reads as TGTGCCAGCAGCGTAGGCGGGGGCCCACAAGAGACCCAGTACTTC.